The clone carrying this T cell receptor beta chain turned up a few times. The antigen remains undetermined. This record comes from a study of cytomegalovirus exposure and HLA in healthy donors. The overall study: Of some 400 genotyped donors, more than 75% grouped in the Caucasian-associated ancestry cluster.

The PCR was carried out with 60 Vbeta primers and 13 Jbeta primers. The table came from immunoSEQ multiplex PCR; TCRdb's copy has only in-frame clones and leaves some out. The sample includes around 230,000 clones, approximately 85% of them seen just once. CDR1 and CDR2 from the germline V gene are GTSNPN and SVGIG (reference sequence). The CDR3 has 13 residues. The J segment lost 8 bases and the V segment lost 7 bases, leaving 9 bases of the junction unmatched. Overall study findings and caveats: Analyses of presence/absence relied on an assumption of roughly uniform sequencing depth across donors. The investigators catalogued 150 to 200 TCR beta chains as cytomegalovirus-associated. Apparent HLA restriction characterized most CMV-associated TCR beta chains in a later analysis.

The chain joins TRBV30 to TRBJ1-4; 8 bases line up with TRBD1. Input material: PBMCs. This TCR was recovered from a girl aged 2 to 10 in good health and CMV-seronegative. This chain's CDR3 is CASGRQGREKLFF. The CDR3 DNA sequence: TGTGCCTCGGGGCGACAGGGGAGGGAAAAACTGTTTTTT.